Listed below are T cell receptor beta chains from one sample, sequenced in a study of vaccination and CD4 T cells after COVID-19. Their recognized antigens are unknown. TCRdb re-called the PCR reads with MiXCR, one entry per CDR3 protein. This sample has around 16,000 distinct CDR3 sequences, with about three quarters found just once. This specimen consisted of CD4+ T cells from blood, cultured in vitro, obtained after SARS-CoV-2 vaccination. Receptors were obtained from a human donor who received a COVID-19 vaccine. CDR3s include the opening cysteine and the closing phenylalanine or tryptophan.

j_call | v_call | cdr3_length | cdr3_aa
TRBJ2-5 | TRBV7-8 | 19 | CASSVAWRTGGAGQETQYF
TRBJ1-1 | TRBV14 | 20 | CASSHRPFLSVGTVNTEAFF
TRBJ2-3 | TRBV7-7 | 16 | CASSVGLAGGGDTQYF
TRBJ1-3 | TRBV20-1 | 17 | CSARDPTGQGTGNTIYF
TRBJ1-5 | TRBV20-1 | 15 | CSARDPGRGNQPQHF
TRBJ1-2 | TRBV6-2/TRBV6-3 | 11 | CASSQGRGYTF
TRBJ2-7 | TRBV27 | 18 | CASSLSPPRLAVVPKQYF
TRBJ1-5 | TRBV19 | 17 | CASSTRQGRGQNQPQHF
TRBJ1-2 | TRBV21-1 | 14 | CASSKGQVGYGYTF
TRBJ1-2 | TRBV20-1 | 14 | CSARTGVSNYGYTF
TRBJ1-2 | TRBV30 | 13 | CAWSEQFNYGYTF
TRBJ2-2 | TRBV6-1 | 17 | CASGPRFGGAGTGELFF
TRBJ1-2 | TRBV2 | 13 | CASSETEGDGYTF
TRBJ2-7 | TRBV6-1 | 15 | CASSLEQVISYEQYF
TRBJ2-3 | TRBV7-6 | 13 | CASSLDRGADKYF
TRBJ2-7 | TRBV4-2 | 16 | CASSQDQGSDGYEQYF
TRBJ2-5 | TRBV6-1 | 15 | CASSEMGQGQETQYF
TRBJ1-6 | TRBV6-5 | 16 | CASSYRRDSRGSPLHF
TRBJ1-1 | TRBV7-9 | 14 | CASSRDRVGTEAFF
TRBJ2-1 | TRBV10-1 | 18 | CASSLIRTSGGPINEQFF
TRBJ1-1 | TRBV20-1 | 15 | CSARDGRQEGREAFF
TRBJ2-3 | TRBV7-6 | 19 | CASSGGSGTSGTSTDTQYF
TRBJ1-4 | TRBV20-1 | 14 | CSAARGGWQEKLFF
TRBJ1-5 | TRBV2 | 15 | CASSYGTVSNQPQHF
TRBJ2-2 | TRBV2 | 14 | CASTLGGGAGELFF
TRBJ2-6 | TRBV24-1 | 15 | CATSDSRSGANVLTF
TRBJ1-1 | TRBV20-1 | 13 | CSAFGQGASEAFF
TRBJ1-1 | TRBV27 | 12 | CASRKTGGFAFF
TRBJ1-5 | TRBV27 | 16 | CASSFRGQDSGQPQHF
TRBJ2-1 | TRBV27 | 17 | CASSPKLAGGAYNEQFF
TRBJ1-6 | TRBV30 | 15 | CAWSPTGVRNSPLHF
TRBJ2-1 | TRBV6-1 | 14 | CASRNRGGYNEQFF
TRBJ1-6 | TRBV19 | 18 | CASSLRPPGALYNSPLHF
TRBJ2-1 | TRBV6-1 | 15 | CASSRGSRSYNEQFF
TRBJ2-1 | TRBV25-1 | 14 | CASGRKTRYNEQFF
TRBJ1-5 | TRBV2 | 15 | CASSEGTVSNQPQHF
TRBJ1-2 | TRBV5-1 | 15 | CASSLRTGDSYGYTF
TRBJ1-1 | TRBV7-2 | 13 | CASSSLGPSEAFF
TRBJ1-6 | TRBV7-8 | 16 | CASSPGGQFSNSPLHF
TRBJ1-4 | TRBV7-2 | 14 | CASSLTRDNEKLFF
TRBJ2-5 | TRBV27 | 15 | CASSLDASTQETQYF
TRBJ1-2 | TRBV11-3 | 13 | CASSPGEGSDYTF
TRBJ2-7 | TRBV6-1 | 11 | CASRSGLAVSF
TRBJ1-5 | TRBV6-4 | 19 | CASSDLAFSTAWGNQPQHF
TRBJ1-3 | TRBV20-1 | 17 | CSAWPSDRVSPGSTIYF
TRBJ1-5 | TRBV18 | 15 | CASSPRGDGNQPQHF
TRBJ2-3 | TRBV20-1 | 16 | CSAHPSTGLSTDTQYF
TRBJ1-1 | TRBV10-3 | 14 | CAISDLEGYTEAFF
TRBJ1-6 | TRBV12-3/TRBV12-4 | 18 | CASSRTGQGSSYNSPLHF
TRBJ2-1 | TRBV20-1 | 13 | CSARADRVNEQFF
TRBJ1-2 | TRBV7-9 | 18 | CASSPRLVGVPKLYGYTF
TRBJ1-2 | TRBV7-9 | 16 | CASSSTEGQGNYGYTF